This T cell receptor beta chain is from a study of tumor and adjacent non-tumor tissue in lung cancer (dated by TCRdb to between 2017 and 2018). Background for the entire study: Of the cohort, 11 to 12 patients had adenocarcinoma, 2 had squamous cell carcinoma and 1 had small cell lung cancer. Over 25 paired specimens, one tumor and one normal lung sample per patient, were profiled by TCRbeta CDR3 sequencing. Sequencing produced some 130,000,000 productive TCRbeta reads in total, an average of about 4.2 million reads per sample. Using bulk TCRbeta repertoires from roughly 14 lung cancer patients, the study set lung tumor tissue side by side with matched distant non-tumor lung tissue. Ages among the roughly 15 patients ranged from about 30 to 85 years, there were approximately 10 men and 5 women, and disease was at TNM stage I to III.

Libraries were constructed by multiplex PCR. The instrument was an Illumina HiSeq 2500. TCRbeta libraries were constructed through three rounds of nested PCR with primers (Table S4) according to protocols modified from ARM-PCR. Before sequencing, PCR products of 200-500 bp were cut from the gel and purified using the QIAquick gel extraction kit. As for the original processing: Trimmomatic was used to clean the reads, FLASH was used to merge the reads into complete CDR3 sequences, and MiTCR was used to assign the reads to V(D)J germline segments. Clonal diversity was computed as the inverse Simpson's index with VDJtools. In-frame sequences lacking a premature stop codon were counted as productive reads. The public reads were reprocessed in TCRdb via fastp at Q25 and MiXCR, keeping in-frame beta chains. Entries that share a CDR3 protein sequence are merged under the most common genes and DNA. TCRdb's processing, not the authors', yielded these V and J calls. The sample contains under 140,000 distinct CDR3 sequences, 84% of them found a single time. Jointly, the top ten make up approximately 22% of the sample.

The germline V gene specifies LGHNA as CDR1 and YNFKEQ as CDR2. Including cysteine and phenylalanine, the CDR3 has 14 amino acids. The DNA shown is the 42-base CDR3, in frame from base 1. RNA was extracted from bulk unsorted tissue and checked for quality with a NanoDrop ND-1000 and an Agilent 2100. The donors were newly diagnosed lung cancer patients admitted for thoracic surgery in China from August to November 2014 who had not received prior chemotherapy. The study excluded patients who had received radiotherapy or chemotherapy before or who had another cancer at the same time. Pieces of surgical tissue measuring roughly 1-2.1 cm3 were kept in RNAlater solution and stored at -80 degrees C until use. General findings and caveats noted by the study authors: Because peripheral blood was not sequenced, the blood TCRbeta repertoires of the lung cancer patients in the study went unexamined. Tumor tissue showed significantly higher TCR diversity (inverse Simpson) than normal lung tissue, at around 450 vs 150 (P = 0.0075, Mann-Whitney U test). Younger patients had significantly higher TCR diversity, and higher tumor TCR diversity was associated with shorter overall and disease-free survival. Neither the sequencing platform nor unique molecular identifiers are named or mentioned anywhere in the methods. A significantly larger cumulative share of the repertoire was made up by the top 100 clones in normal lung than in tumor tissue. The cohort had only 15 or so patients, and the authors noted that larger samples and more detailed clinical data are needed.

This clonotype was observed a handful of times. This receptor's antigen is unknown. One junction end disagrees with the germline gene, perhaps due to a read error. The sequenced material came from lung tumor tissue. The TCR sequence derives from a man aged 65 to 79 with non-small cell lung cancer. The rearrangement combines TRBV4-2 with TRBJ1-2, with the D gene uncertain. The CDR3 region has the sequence CASNQDGTNYGYTF. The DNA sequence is TGTGCCAGCAACCAAGACGGTACTAACTACGGCTACACCTTC.